Sequencing of this TCR beta chain was carried out in a study of cytomegalovirus exposure and HLA in healthy donors. General study findings and limits: Rarity marked most TCR sequences, yet some public TCRs occurred in many donors.

Comments on this clone: Antigen: not known.

Trimming took 0 bases from V and 8 from J; bases not matched to a gene: 11. This CDR3 has 18 residues. Germline-derived CDR1 and CDR2 are LGHNA and YNFKEQ. The PCR had 60 Vbeta and 13 Jbeta primers. Clones were read by immunoSEQ multiplex PCR, and TCRdb kept only the in-frame ones, dropping some. This sample has roughly 200,000 clones, with around 89% found just once. Among the donors, all were healthy bone marrow donors. Sequencing used PBMCs. This clonotype was sampled from a woman between 18 and 29 years old in good health and CMV-seronegative. This rearrangement joins TRBV4-2 to TRBJ2-2; TRBD2 aligns across 11 bases. The CDR3 is CASSQDWRLAGGIGELFF. The CDR3, as DNA: TGTGCCAGCAGCCAAGATTGGCGGCTAGCGGGGGGAATAGGGGAGCTGTTTTTT.